This T cell receptor (beta chain) was observed in a study of blood T cell repertoires in COVID-19. About the research overall: Samples representing acute and convalescent COVID-19 were sourced from the United States, Italy and Spain.

Under the authors' procedure: Reference gene primer amplification yielded estimated nucleated cell counts. The method was immunoSEQ multiplex PCR; TCRdb's version includes in-frame clones alone and lacks a portion of them. That table supplies the V and J calls and clone size; D and trimming were determined from the DNA. Seen here are under 450,000 clones, roughly 86% observed once, and the top ten hold 1.3%. Germline trimming cut 3 bases from V and 8 bases from J; bases unmatched to any gene: 4. This CDR3 is built from 13 residues. This clone showed up just once. This TCR derives from a man aged 25 to 40 who had recovered from COVID-19. The chain carries TRBV12-3 or TRBV12-4 and TRBJ1-2, with 9 positions matching TRBD1. Sequences were obtained from PBMCs or T cells enriched from blood (not recorded which). CDR3 region: CASSFRTGEGYTF. CDR3 coding DNA: TGTGCCAGCAGTTTCCGGACAGGGGAGGGCTACACCTTC.